This T cell receptor beta chain originates from a study of T cell responses to AZD1222 COVID-19 vaccine. Across the study: Analyses pooled second doses at about 4 or about 12 weeks. General study results and limits: At 160-218 and 743-854, vaccine-associated CD4 TCRs were dominant, and they spanned spike.

This CDR3 is built from 14 residues. The germline gives CDR1 MNHEY, CDR2 SVGEGT. V lost 5 bases to trimming and J lost 4 bases; unmatched junction nucleotides: 7. As to this clone: As yet, its antigen is unknown.

Profiling relied on immunoSEQ multiplex PCR, and the TCRdb table lists in-frame clones only, not all of them. Among 150,000 or so clones listed, roughly 94% were seen once. Sequencing was performed on peripheral blood, taken on day 0 of AZD1222 vaccination. This TCR was sampled from an adult in good health. This chain connects TRBV6-2 or TRBV6-3 to TRBJ2-7; TRBD1 matches 8 bases. The CDR3 loop is CASSRQGTYYEQYF. CDR3 coding DNA: TGTGCCAGCAGTCGACAGGGGACATATTACGAGCAGTACTTC.